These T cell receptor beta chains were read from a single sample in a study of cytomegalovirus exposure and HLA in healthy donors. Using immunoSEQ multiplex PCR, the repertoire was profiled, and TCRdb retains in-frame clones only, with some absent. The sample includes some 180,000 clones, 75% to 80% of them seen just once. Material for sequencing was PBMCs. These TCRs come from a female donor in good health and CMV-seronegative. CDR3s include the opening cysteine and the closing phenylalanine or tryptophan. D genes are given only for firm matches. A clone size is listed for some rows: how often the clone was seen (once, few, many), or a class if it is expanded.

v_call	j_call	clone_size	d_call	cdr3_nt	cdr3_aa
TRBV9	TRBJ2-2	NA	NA	TGTGCCAGCAGCCGGGACTTCGACCGGGAGCTGTTTTTT	CASSRDFDRELFF
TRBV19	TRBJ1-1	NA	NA	TGTGCCAGTAGCTTCCTTGGGGGGACTGAAGCTTTCTTT	CASSFLGGTEAFF
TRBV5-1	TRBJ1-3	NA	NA	TGCGCCAGCAGCGATCCGGGAGCAAACTCTGGAAACACCATATACTTT	CASSDPGANSGNTIYF
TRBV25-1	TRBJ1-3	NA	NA	TGTGCCAGCAGTGAAAACGGGGGAAACACCATATATTTT	CASSENGGNTIYF
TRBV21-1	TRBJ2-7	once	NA	TGTGGGGGGCATCGTAGGACTAGCGGGAGTCGGTCCTACGAGCAGTACTTC	CGGHRRTSGSRSYEQYF
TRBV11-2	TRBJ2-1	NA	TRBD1	TGTGCCAGCAGTCGGACCGGGACAGGGGGCGCCGGGGTCCGGGAGCAGTTCTTC	CASSRTGTGGAGVREQFF
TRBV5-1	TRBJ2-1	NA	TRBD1	TGCGCCAGCAGCCCCGGGACAGGGGCCTTCCATGAGCAGTTCTTC	CASSPGTGAFHEQFF
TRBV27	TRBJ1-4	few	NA	TGTGCCAGCAGTTTGGCCGGGGGGAATGAAAAACTGTTTTTT	CASSLAGGNEKLFF
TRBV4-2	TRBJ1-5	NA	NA	TGTGCCAGCAGCCAAGATGAGGGTTATCATAGAAATCAGCCCCAGCATTTT	CASSQDEGYHRNQPQHF
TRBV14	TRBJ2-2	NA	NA	TGTGCCAGCAGCCAAGTGAGAATCACCGGGGAGCTGTTTTTT	CASSQVRITGELFF
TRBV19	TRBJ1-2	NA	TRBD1	TGTGCCAGTAGTATCACCTTAGGACAGGGGGCGCGAGGCTACACCTTC	CASSITLGQGARGYTF
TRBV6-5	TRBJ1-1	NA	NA	TGTGCCAGCAGCCTACAGGGATCGTGGGGCACTGAAGCTTTCTTT	CASSLQGSWGTEAFF
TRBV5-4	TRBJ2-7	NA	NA	TGTGCCAGCAGCTTGGAGGCAGGCTACGAGCAGTACTTC	CASSLEAGYEQYF
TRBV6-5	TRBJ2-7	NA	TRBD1	TGTGCCAGCAGTTACCAGGGGGCGAGCTACGAGCAGTACTTC	CASSYQGASYEQYF
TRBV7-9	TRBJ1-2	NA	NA	TGTGCCAGCAGCCAAAGGGGTCGGTATGGCTACACCTTC	CASSQRGRYGYTF
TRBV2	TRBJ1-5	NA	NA	TGTGCCAGCAGTGAAAGTGGAGACCCTTTCTACCAGTGGCAGCCCCAGCATTTT	CASSESGDPFYQWQPQHF
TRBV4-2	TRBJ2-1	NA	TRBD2	TGTGCCAGCAGCCCCGGGACTAGAGAACTCCTCCACAATGAGCAGTTCTTC	CASSPGTRELLHNEQFF
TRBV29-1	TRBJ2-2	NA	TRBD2	TGCAGCGTTGAGTTGGGGGTGACTAGCGGGGTTGGTAGGAACACCGGGGAGCTGTTTTTT	CSVELGVTSGVGRNTGELFF
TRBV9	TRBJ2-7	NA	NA	TGTGCCAGCAGCGTAGAGGGGCGCGGGGATTCTGGCTACGAGCAGTACTTC	CASSVEGRGDSGYEQYF
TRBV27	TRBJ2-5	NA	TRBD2	TGTGCCAGCAGTTTATTACGGGAGGGCCCGGGAGAGACCCAGTACTTC	CASSLLREGPGETQYF
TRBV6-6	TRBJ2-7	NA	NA	TGTGCCAGCAGTTACAGTTGGCAGGGGAACTACGAGCAGTACTTC	CASSYSWQGNYEQYF
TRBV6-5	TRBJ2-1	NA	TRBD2	TGTGCCAGCAGTTACTCAATGACTAGCGGGAACAATGAGCAGTTCTTC	CASSYSMTSGNNEQFF
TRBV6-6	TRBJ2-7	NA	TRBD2	TGTGCCACCCTGACTAGCGGGGCCTACGAGCAGTACTTC	CATLTSGAYEQYF
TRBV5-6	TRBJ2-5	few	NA	TGTGCCAGCAGCCCGCCCAGCGGCGAAGAGACCCAGTACTTC	CASSPPSGEETQYF
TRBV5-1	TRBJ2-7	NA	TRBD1	TGCGCCAGCAGCTTGGGGGACAGGGGGTACGAGCAGTACTTC	CASSLGDRGYEQYF
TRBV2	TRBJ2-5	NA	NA	TGTGCCAGCAGTGAAACTAAACCGTGGTGGGAGCAAGGGGAGACCCAGTACTTC	CASSETKPWWEQGETQYF
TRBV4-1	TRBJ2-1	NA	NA	TGCGCCAGCAGCCGATGGATGGGAGAGGAGTTTGAGCAGTTCTTC	CASSRWMGEEFEQFF
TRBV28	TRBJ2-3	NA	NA	TGTGCCAGCAGTTTTTTAGGGGCAGATACGCAGTATTTT	CASSFLGADTQYF
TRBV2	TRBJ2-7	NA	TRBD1	TGTGCCAGCAGAGAGAACAGGGGCGAGCAGTACTTC	CASRENRGEQYF
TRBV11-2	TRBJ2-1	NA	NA	TGTGCCAGCAGCTTACCCCCCGACAGTGAGCAGTTCTTC	CASSLPPDSEQFF
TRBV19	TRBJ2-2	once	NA	TGTGCCAGTACCCACCAGGGCATGAGGACGAACACCGGGGAGCTGTTTTTT	CASTHQGMRTNTGELFF
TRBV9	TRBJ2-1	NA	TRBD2	TGTGCCAGCAGCGTAACGGGACTAGCGGGAGTTCGGAATGAGCAGTTCTTC	CASSVTGLAGVRNEQFF
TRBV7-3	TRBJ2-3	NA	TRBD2	TGTGCCAGCAGCTCGCGGGGGGCTAAAGATACGCAGTATTTT	CASSSRGAKDTQYF
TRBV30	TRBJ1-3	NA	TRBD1	TGTGCCTGGAGCTCAGGACAGGGCTCTGGAAACACCATATATTTT	CAWSSGQGSGNTIYF
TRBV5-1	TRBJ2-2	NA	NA	TGCGCCAGCAGCGTCAAACCAGCTAGCGAGGGAGGCGGGGAGCTGTTTTTT	CASSVKPASEGGGELFF
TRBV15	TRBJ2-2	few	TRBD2	TGTGCCACCAGCGCGGGAGGGACTACCGGGGAGCTGTTTTTT	CATSAGGTTGELFF
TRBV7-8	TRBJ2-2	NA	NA	TGTGCCAGCAGCTTTCCCGGGAGAGAAGTAACCGGGGAGCTGTTTTTT	CASSFPGREVTGELFF
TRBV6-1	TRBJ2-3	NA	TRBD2	TGTGCCAGCAGTGAAGCTGGGAGGGCAGATACGCAGTATTTT	CASSEAGRADTQYF
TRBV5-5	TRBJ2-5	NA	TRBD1	TGTGCCAGCAGCTTGTGGACAGGGCGGGAGACCCAGTACTTC	CASSLWTGRETQYF
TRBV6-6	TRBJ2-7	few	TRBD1	TGTGCCAGCAGTCAACCGGGACAGGGTTTGTACGAGCAGTACTTC	CASSQPGQGLYEQYF
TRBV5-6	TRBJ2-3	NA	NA	TGTGCCAGCGAGAGGGTCGGCACAGATACGCAGTATTTT	CASERVGTDTQYF